This T cell receptor beta chain was identified in a study of breast tumors, draining lymph nodes, adjacent tissues. The CDR3 is 8 amino acids long, termini counted. In germline, CDR1 is SGHKS, CDR2 YYEKEE (reference sequence). Study findings and constraints: Tumors had less TCR diversity than lymph nodes, more than nontumor tissue. Luminal-like breast cancer showed significantly greater tumor-nontumor repertoire similarity than basal-like breast cancer did. Tumor T cell lymph node origin was a supported hypothesis, not proven. Findings are consistent with lymph node origin and intratumoral expansion of most tumor T cells.

In the case of this clonotype: What it recognizes is unknown. This is likely a read error, given that the CDR3 carries no conserved phenylalanine or tryptophan at its end. The DNA is left out, because the CDR3 cannot be placed on it with certainty; the CDR3 is given as TCRdb lists it.

Samples came from axillary lymph nodes draining the breast cancer. TCRdb itself ran the multiplex PCR reads through MiXCR, one entry per CDR3 protein. The sample carries approximately 90,000 distinct CDR3 sequences, approximately 31% recorded once. This receptor was identified in a female donor with breast cancer. Some clones in this sample may be carry-over from other donors' samples. The material sequenced was axillary lymph node tissue. The chain combines TRBV5-5 with TRBJ2-2; the D call in the table, TRBD1, was not verified against the DNA. CDR3: CASSLGPR.